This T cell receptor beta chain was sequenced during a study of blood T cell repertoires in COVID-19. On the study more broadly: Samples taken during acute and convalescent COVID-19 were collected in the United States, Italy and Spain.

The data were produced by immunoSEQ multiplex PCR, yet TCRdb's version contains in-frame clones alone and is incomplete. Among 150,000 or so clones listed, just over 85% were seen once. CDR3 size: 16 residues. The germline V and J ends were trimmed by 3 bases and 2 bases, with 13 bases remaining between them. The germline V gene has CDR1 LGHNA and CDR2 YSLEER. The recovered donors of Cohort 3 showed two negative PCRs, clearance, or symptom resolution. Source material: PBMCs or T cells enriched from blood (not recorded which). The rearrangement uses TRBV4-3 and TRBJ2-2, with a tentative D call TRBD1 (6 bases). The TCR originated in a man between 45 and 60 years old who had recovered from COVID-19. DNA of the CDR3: TGCGCCAGCAGCCAGAGACAGGCGGTCAACACCGGGGAGCTGTTTTTT. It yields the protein CASSQRQAVNTGELFF.